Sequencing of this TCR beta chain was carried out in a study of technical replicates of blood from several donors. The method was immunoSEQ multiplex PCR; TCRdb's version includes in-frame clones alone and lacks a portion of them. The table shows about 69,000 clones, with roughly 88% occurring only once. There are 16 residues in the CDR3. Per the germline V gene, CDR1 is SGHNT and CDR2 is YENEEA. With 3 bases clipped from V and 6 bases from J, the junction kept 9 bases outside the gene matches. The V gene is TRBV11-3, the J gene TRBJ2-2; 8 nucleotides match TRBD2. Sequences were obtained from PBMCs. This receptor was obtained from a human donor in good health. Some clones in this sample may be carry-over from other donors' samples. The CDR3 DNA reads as TGTGCCAGCAGCTTCGGACTAGCCGGCCGGGCCGGGGAGCTGTTTTTT. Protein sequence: CASSFGLAGRAGELFF.